The 5 T cell receptor beta chains in this list originate from one sample, sequenced in a study of shared clonotypes between healthy human individuals. This table comes from immunoSEQ multiplex PCR, and its TCRdb copy is limited to in-frame clones, with some not included. Of hundreds of thousands of clones in the sample, around three quarters were seen once. The sequenced material came from PBMCs. The receptors come from a woman aged 40 to 49 in good health. Some clones in this sample may be carry-over from other donors' samples.

V gene TRBV10-3 combines with J gene TRBJ2-4; no clear D. Germline V lookup: CDR1 ENHRY, CDR2 SYGVKD. V was clipped by 8 bases and J by 3 bases, with 11 bases between them. The CDR3 has 13 residues. The CDR3 protein is CAIFEEIKNIQYF. DNA for the CDR3: TGTGCCATCTTTGAGGAGATCAAAAACATTCAGTACTTC.

The gene calls are TRBV30 and TRBJ2-7; TRBD2 might be the D (6 bases). Trimming pared 4 bases from V and 6 bases from J, leaving 10 bases between. Per germline, CDR1 GTSNPN and CDR2 SVGIG (reference sequence). This CDR3 is 11 amino acids long. The CDR3 DNA reads as TGTGCCTGGAAGGAGACTAGCGAGCAGTACTTC. It codes for CAWKETSEQYF.

In its sample, this clone was seen a few times. The V and J genes are TRBV9 and TRBJ2-5; the match to TRBD2 covers 7 bases. This CDR3 comprises 13 residues. Germline assignment: CDR1 SGDLS and CDR2 YYNGEE. V was clipped by 1 base and J by 5 bases; unmatched bases: 2. The CDR3: CASSVRGVETQYF. The CDR3 coding sequence is TGTGCCAGCAGCGTACGGGGGGTTGAGACCCAGTACTTC.

This chain uses TRBV5-4 with TRBJ1-2; D is ambiguous. Per the germline V gene, CDR1 is SGHNT and CDR2 is YYREEE (reference sequence). The V end was cut by 0 bases, the J end by 0 bases, with 12 bases between. The CDR3 totals 16 residues. In DNA form, the CDR3 reads TGTGCCAGCAGCTTGGATTCCGGCCACTCTAACTATGGCTACACCTTC. Its protein product is CASSLDSGHSNYGYTF.

This clone showed up just a few times. The chain joins TRBV7-6 to TRBJ2-3; 13 bases fit TRBD2. V dropped 5 bases and J dropped 5; count of bases not matched to a gene: 1. The CDR3 runs to 14 residues. Germline V gene lookup returns CDR1 SGHVS and CDR2 FNYEAQ. CDR3 DNA: TGTGCCAGCAGCGGGACTAGCGGGGTAGATACGCAGTATTTT. Protein product: CASSGTSGVDTQYF. Variable domain in full (rest from reference TRBV7-6 and TRBJ2-3): GAGVSQSPRYKVTKRGQDVALRCDPISGHVSLYWYRQALGQGPEFLTYFNYEAQQDKSGLPNDRFSAERPEGSISTLTIQRTEQRDSAMYRCASSGTSGVDTQYFGPGTRLTVL.